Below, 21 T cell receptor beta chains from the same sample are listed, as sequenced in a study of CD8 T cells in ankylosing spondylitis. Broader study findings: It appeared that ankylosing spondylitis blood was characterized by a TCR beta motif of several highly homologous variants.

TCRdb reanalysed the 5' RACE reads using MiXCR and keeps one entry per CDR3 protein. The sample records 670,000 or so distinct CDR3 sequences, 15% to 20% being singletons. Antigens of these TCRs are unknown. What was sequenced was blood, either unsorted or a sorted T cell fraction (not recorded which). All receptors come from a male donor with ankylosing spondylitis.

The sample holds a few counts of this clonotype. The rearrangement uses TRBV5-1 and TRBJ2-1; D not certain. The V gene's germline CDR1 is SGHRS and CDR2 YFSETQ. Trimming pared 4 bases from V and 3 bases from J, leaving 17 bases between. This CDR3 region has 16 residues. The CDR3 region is CASSVHGLPNYNEQFF. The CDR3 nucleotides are TGCGCCAGCAGCGTTCATGGGCTACCCAACTACAATGAGCAGTTCTTC.

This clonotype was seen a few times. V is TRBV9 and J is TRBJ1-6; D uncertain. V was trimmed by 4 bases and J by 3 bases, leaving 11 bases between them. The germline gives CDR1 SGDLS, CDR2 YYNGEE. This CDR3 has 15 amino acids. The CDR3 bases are TGTGCCAGCAGCCCTCAAATGGGCTATAATTCACCCCTCCACTTT. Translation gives CASSPQMGYNSPLHF.

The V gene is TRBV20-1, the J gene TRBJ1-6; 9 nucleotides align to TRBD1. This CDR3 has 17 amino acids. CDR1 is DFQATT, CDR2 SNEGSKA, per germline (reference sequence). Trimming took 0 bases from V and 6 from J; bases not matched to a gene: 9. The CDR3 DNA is TGCAGTGCTAGAGATGGGTCACAGGGGGCAGGTAATTCACCCCTCCACTTT. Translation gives CSARDGSQGAGNSPLHF.

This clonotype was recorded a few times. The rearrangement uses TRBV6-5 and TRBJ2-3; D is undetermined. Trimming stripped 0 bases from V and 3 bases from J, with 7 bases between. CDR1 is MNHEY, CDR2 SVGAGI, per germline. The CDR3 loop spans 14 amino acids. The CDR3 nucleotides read TGTGCCAGCAGTTACTCGACCCAGACAGATACGCAGTATTTT. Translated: CASSYSTQTDTQYF.

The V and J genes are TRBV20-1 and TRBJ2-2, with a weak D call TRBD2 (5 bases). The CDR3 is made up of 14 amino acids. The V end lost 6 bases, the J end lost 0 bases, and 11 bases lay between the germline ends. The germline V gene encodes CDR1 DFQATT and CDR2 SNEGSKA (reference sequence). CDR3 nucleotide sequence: TGCAGTGCCCCGACTACCACGAACACCGGGGAGCTGTTTTTT. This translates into CSAPTTTNTGELFF.

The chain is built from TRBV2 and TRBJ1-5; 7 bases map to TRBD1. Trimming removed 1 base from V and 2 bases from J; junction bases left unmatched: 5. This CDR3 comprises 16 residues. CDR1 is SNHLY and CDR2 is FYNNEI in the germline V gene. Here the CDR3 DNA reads TGTGCCAGCAGTGAAGTCAGGGGGGGTGGCAATCAGCCCCAGCATTTT. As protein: CASSEVRGGGNQPQHF.

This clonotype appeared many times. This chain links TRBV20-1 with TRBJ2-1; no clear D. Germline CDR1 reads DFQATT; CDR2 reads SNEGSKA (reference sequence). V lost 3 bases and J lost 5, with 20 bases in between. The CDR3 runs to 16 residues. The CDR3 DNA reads TGCAGTGCTAGCAACTGGGCCCTCCGGAACGACAATGAGCAGTTCTTC. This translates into CSASNWALRNDNEQFF.

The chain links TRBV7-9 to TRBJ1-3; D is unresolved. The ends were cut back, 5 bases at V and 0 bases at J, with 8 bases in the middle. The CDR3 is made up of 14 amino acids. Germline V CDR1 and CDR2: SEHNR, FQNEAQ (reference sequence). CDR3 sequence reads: CASSSRTSGNTIYF. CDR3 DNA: TGTGCCAGCAGCAGTAGGACCTCTGGAAACACCATATATTTT.

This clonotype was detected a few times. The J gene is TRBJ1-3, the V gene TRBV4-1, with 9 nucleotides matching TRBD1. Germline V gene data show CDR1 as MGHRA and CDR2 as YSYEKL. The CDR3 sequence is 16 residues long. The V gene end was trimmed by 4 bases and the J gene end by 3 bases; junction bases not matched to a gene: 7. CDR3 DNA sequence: TGCGCCAGCAGCCGATCCGGGACAGGGTTTGGAAACACCATATATTTT. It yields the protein CASSRSGTGFGNTIYF.

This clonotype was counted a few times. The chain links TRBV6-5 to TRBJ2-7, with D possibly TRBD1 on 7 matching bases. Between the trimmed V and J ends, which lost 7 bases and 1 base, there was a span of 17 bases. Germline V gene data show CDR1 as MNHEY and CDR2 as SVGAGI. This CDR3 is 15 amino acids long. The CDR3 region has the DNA TGTGCCAGCATTCTCCGGCAGGGGGGATCCTACGAGCAGTACTTC. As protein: CASILRQGGSYEQYF.

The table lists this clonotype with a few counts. For the CDR3, the DNA is TGTGCCAGCAGCGTCGGTCTAGCGTCAGGAAAAGTGGTCGATGAGCAGTTCTTC. Protein product: CASSVGLASGKVVDEQFF. The chain combines TRBV9 with TRBJ2-1, with D tentatively TRBD2 (6 bases). V dropped 2 bases and J dropped 8 bases, with 26 bases sitting between them. Germline V gives CDR1 SGDLS, CDR2 YYNGEE. The length of the CDR3 is 18 residues. Full variable domain (rest looked up from reference TRBV9 and TRBJ2-1): DSGVTQTPKHLITATGQRVTLRCSPRSGDLSVYWYQQSLDQGLQFLIQYYNGEERAKGNILERFSAQQFPDLHSELNLSSLELGDSALYFCASSVGLASGKVVDEQFFGPGTRLTVL.

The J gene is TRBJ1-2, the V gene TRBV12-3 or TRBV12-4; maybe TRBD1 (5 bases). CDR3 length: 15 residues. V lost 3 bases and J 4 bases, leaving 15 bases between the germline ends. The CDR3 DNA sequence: TGTGCCAGCAGTTTTGAGCCGGGACTGAGCTATGGCTACACCTTC. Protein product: CASSFEPGLSYGYTF.

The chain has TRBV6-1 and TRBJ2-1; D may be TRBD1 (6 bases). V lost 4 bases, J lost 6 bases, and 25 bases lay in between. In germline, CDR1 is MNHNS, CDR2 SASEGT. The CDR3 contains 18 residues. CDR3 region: CASSGAGGQEQTRNEQFF. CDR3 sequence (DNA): TGTGCCAGCAGTGGGGCTGGGGGCCAAGAACAAACACGCAATGAGCAGTTCTTC.

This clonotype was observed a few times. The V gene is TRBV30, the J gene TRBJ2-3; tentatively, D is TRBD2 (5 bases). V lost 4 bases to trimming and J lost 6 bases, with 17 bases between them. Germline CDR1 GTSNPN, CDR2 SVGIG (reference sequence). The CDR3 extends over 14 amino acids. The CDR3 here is CAWKAGRGFDTQYF. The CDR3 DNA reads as TGTGCCTGGAAGGCAGGACGGGGATTTGATACGCAGTATTTT.

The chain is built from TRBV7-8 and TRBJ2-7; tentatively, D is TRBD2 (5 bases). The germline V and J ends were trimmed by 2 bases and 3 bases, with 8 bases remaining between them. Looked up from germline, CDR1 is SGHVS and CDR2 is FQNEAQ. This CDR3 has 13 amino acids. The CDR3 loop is CASSLNGNYEQYF. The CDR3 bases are TGTGCCAGCAGCTTAAACGGGAACTACGAGCAGTACTTC.

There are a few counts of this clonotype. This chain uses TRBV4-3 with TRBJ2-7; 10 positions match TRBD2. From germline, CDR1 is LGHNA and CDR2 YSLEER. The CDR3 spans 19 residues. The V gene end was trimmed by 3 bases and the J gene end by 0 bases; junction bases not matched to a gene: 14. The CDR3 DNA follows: TGCGCCAGCAGCCAGGGGACCACGCTAGCGGGAGCGAACTCCTACGAGCAGTACTTC. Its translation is CASSQGTTLAGANSYEQYF.

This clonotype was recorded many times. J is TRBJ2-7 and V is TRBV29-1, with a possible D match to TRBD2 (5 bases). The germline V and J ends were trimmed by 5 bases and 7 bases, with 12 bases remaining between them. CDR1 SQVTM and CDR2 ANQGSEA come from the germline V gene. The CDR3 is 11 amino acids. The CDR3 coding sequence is TGCAGCGTTAGGACTGGTGAGGAGCAGTACTTC. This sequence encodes CSVRTGEEQYF.

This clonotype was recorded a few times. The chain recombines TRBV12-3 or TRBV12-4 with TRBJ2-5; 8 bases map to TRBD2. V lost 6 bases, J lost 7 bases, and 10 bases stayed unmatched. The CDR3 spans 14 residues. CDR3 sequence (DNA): TGTGCCAGCAGCCTAGCGGGCCGGGGAGGGACCCAGTACTTC. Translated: CASSLAGRGGTQYF.

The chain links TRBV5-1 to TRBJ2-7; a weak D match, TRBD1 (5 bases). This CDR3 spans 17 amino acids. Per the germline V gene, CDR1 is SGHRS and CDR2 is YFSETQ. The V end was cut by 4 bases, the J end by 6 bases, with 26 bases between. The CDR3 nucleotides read TGCGCCAGCAGCGCGAGCCCGAGACAGTCCGGGTGGGTCGAGCAGTACTTC. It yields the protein CASSASPRQSGWVEQYF.

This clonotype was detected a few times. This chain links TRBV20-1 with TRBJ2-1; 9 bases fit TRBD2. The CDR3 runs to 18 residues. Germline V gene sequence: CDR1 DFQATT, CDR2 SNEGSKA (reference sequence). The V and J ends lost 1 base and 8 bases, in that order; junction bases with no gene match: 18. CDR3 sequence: CSARASSGSGFLSDEQFF. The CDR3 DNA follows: TGCAGTGCTAGAGCGAGTAGCGGGAGTGGTTTCCTTTCAGATGAGCAGTTCTTC.

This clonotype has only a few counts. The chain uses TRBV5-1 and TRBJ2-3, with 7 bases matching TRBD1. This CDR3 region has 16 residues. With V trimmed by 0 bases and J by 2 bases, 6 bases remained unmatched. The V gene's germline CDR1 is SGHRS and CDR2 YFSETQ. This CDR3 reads CASSLATGADTDTQYF. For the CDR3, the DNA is TGCGCCAGCAGCTTGGCCACAGGGGCCGACACAGATACGCAGTATTTT.